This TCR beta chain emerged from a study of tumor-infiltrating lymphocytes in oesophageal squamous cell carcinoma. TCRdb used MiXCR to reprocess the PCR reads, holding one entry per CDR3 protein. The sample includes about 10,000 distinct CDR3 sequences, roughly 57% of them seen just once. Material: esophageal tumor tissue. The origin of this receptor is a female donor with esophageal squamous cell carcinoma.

The DNA of the CDR3 is TGTGCCAGCAGCGGTACTAGCGGCAATGAGCAGTTCTTC. Protein product: CASSGTSGNEQFF. The chain employs TRBV9 and TRBJ2-3; 8 bases are shared with TRBD2. Gene TRBJ2-1 matches the end of the DNA better, so the J call may be wrong. CDR1 is SGDLS and CDR2 is YYNGEE in the germline V gene. The length of the CDR3 is 13 residues.